This entry lists 19 T cell receptor beta chains sequenced from one sample in a study of patients and donors after allogeneic stem cell transplantation. TCRdb re-called the RT-PCR reads through MiXCR, storing one row per CDR3 protein. The table records about 40,000 distinct CDR3 sequences, roughly 30% of them present only once. Specimen: blood, either unsorted or a sorted T cell fraction (not recorded which). Every receptor here comes from a human donor who was either an allogeneic HSCT recipient or a stem cell or donor lymphocyte infusion donor (not recorded which). It is not recorded whose cells these are; they may come from a transplant donor.

This clonotype has a handful of counts. The gene calls are TRBV7-8 and TRBJ2-1; D is unresolved. CDR3 size: 12 residues. Germline assignment: CDR1 SGHVS and CDR2 FQNEAQ. With 7 bases removed from V and 4 bases from J, the gap between germline ends came to 8 bases. CDR3: CASTRSYNEQFF. The CDR3 DNA is TGTGCCAGCACCCGGAGTTACAATGAGCAGTTCTTC.

The chain uses TRBV7-9 and TRBJ2-3; D not certain. CDR1 is SEHNR, CDR2 FQNEAQ, per germline (reference sequence). CDR3 length: 13 amino acids. V lost 7 bases and J lost 3, with 11 bases in between. CDR3 region: CASTLLGTDTQYF. CDR3 in DNA: TGTGCCAGCACCCTCCTAGGGACAGATACGCAGTATTTT.

The rearrangement uses TRBV2 and TRBJ2-7; D call uncertain. The CDR3 contains 12 residues. CDR1 SNHLY and CDR2 FYNNEI come from the germline V gene. Deletions cut 7 bases from V and 4 bases from J, with 11 bases between. In DNA, the CDR3 is TGTGCCAGCACCATCGGGCAGTACGAGCAGTACTTC. Amino acid sequence: CASTIGQYEQYF.

Only a few counts were recorded for this clonotype. This chain uses TRBV5-1 with TRBJ2-1; 13 bases map to TRBD2. Germline V gene lookup returns CDR1 SGHRS and CDR2 YFSETQ. V lost 7 bases to trimming and J lost 0 bases; unmatched junction nucleotides: 4. The CDR3 covers 16 residues. As DNA, the CDR3 is TGCGCCAGCGGCCGGACTAGCGGGAGCTCCTACAATGAGCAGTTCTTC. Translation gives CASGRTSGSSYNEQFF.

This CDR3 reads CASSYLTGELFF. The CDR3 DNA follows: TGTGCCAGCAGTTACCTAACCGGGGAGCTGTTTTTT. The chain carries TRBV6-2 or TRBV6-3 and TRBJ2-2; D is unresolved. Deletions cut 2 bases from V and 5 bases from J, with 3 bases between. CDR1 and CDR2 (germline): MNHEY, SVGEGT. This CDR3 is built from 12 residues.

The gene calls are TRBV5-5 and TRBJ2-1; 9 nucleotides match TRBD1. The ends lost 4 bases at V and 5 bases at J; junction bases unmatched: 7. The germline CDR1 and CDR2 sequences are SGHKS and YYEKEE (reference sequence). The CDR3 loop spans 15 amino acids. The CDR3 sequence: CASSPPGQGNNEQFF. CDR3 coding DNA: TGTGCCAGCAGCCCACCGGGACAGGGCAACAATGAGCAGTTCTTC. The variable domain in full, with the rest retrieved from reference TRBV5-5 and TRBJ2-1, is DAGVTQSPTHLIKTRGQQVTLRCSPISGHKSVSWYQQVLGQGPQFIFQYYEKEERGRGNFPDRFSARQFPNYSSELNVNALLLGDSALYLCASSPPGQGNNEQFFGPGTRLTVL.

The chain combines TRBV9 with TRBJ1-2, with 7 positions matching TRBD1. The germline gives CDR1 SGDLS, CDR2 YYNGEE. Germline trimming cut 0 bases from V and 3 bases from J; bases unmatched to any gene: 8. CDR3 length: 16 residues. The CDR3 region is CASSVAHIRGDYGYTF. The CDR3 DNA is TGTGCCAGCAGCGTAGCCCATATCAGGGGGGACTATGGCTACACCTTC.

This clonotype has only a few counts. J is TRBJ1-6 and V is TRBV4-3; D is unresolved. CDR3 size: 16 residues. The germline CDR1 and CDR2 sequences are LGHNA and YSLEER. The ends were cut back, 1 base at V and 7 bases at J, with 14 bases in the middle. CDR3 amino acids: CASSQGRAHSNSPLHF. The CDR3 DNA reads TGCGCCAGCAGCCAAGGGAGGGCCCACTCCAATTCACCCCTCCACTTT.

Ten or more counts support this clonotype. V and J are TRBV6-5 and TRBJ1-3; D uncertain. The CDR3 has 16 residues. Germline assignment: CDR1 MNHEY and CDR2 SVGAGI. V was shortened by 0 bases and J by 0 bases, with 9 bases between the two germline ends. The CDR3 spells CASSYSRRHSGNTIYF. The CDR3 DNA reads TGTGCCAGCAGTTACTCGAGAAGGCACTCTGGAAACACCATATATTTT.

V is TRBV7-9 and J is TRBJ2-7; TRBD2 matches at 10 bases. CDR1 SEHNR and CDR2 FQNEAQ come from the germline V gene (reference sequence). This CDR3 has 15 amino acids. Unmatched junction bases numbered 2, after V lost 3 bases and J lost 0 bases. The CDR3 reads CASSLGTSDSYEQYF. The DNA for the CDR3 is TGTGCCAGCAGCTTGGGGACTAGCGACTCCTACGAGCAGTACTTC. Based on the CDR3 plus reference TRBV7-9 and TRBJ2-7, the full variable domain is DTGVSQNPRHKITKRGQNVTFRCDPISEHNRLYWYRQTLGQGPEFLTYFQNEAQLEKSRLLSDRFSAERPKGSFSTLEIQRTEQGDSAMYLCASSLGTSDSYEQYFGPGTRLTVT.

This clonotype was found many times. The chain joins TRBV24-1 to TRBJ1-2; D remains ambiguous. Germline V lookup: CDR1 KGHDR, CDR2 SFDVKD. V lost 4 bases and J lost 8, with 13 bases in between. The CDR3 runs 13 residues. Written as DNA, the CDR3 is TGTGCCACCAGTGACGTCACAAGAGGGGGCTACACCTTC. It yields the protein CATSDVTRGGYTF.

V usage is TRBV27 and J usage is TRBJ1-1; 10 bases match TRBD1. The CDR3 covers 15 residues. CDR1 is MNHEY and CDR2 is SMNVEV in the germline V gene (reference sequence). Germline trimming cut 1 base from V and 6 bases from J; bases unmatched to any gene: 5. The CDR3 nucleotides read TGTGCCAGCAGTTTATATGTGGACAGGGGGGCTGAAGCTTTCTTT. It yields the protein CASSLYVDRGAEAFF.

This clonotype was seen only a few times. This chain joins TRBV25-1 and TRBJ2-1; D may be TRBD2 (5 bases). The CDR3 runs to 16 residues. V dropped 3 bases and J dropped 2 bases, with 14 bases sitting between them. Germline V lookup: CDR1 MGHDK, CDR2 SYGVNS. The CDR3 protein is CASSDARAGTYNEQFF. CDR3 DNA sequence: TGTGCCAGCAGTGACGCCCGGGCGGGCACCTACAATGAGCAGTTCTTC.

This chain connects TRBV4-2 to TRBJ2-5; TRBD2 aligns across 13 bases. Germline loops: CDR1 LGHNA, CDR2 YNFKEQ. J gave up 2 bases and V 1 base, and 4 bases lay outside the gene matches. The CDR3 contains 17 residues. The CDR3 DNA reads as TGTGCCAGCAGCCAAGTGGGACTAGCGGGATTACAAGAGACCCAGTACTTC. This translates into CASSQVGLAGLQETQYF.

The sample holds a few counts of this clonotype. The chain links TRBV19 to TRBJ1-1; D gene unclear. CDR1 and CDR2 (germline): LNHDA, SQIVND (reference sequence). This CDR3 contains 11 residues. Trimming took off 7 bases at V and 1 base at J, with 4 bases between the two ends. CDR3 sequence: CASKRNTEAFF. CDR3 sequence (DNA): TGTGCCAGTAAAAGGAACACTGAAGCTTTCTTT.

This clonotype was counted ten times or more. The rearrangement links TRBV12-3 or TRBV12-4 to TRBJ1-2; a possible D gene is TRBD1 (5 bases). The CDR3 is made up of 14 amino acids. With 1 base removed from V and 8 bases from J, the gap between germline ends came to 14 bases. CDR3 sequence (DNA): TGTGCCAGCAGTTTAGTATGGGGGGGAGGAGGCTACACCTTC. Its protein product is CASSLVWGGGGYTF.

This clonotype has only a few counts. The rearrangement links TRBV7-2 to TRBJ2-2; tentatively, D is TRBD2 (5 bases). CDR1 and CDR2 from the germline V gene are SGHTA and FQGNSA. The CDR3 has 12 amino acids. V was cut by 5 bases and J by 7 bases, with 8 bases left in between. CDR3 residues: CASSPRGGELFF. DNA of the CDR3: TGTGCCAGCAGCCCCCGGGGCGGGGAGCTGTTTTTT.

The chain couples TRBV12-3 or TRBV12-4 to TRBJ1-1, with 7 bases matching TRBD1. The CDR3 loop spans 13 amino acids. The J segment lost 10 bases and the V segment lost 6 bases, leaving 11 bases of the junction unmatched. CDR3 in DNA: TGTGCCAGCAGGCCCGACAGGGCCGGAGGAGCTTTCTTT. As protein: CASRPDRAGGAFF.

The chain employs TRBV7-3 and TRBJ2-1, with TRBD2 identical over 10 bases. With V trimmed by 5 bases and J by 7 bases, 5 bases remained unmatched. The length of the CDR3 is 14 residues. Germline V gene sequence: CDR1 SGHTA, CDR2 FQGTGA. The CDR3 DNA is TGTGCCAGCAGCACTAGCGGGATAGAGAATGAGCAGTTCTTC. It translates to CASSTSGIENEQFF.